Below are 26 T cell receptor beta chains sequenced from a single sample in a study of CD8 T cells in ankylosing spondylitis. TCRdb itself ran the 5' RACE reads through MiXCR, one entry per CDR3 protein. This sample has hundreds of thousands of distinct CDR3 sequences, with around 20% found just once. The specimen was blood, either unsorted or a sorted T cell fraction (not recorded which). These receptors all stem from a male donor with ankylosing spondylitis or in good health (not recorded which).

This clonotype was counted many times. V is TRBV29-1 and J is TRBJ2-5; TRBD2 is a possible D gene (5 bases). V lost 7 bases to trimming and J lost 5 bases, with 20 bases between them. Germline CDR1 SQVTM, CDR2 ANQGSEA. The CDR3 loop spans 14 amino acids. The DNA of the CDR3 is TGCAGCGCCACGATAGCGTCGGTAGGGGAGACCCAGTACTTC. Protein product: CSATIASVGETQYF.

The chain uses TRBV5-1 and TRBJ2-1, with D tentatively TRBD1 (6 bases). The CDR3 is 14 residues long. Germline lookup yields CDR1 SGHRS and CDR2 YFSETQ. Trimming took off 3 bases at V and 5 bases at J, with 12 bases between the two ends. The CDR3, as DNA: TGCGCCAGCAGCTCCGGGACAAGAAACAATGAGCAGTTCTTC. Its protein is CASSSGTRNNEQFF.

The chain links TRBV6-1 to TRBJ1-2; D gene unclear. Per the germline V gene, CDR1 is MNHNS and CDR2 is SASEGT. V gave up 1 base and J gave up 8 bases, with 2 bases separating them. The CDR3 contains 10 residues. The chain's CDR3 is CASSEEGYTF. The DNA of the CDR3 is TGTGCCAGCAGTGAAGAGGGCTACACCTTC.

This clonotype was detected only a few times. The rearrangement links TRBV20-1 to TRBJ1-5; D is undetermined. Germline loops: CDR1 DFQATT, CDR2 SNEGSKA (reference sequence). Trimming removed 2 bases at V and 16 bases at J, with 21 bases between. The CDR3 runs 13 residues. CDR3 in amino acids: CSARFSFNQPPHF. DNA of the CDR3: TGCAGTGCTAGATTTAGTTTCAATCAGCCCCCCCATTTT.

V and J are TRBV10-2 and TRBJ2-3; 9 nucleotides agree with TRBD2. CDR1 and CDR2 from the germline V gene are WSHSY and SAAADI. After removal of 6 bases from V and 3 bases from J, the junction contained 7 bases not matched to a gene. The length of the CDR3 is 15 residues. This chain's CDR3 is CASRVSSGGTDTQYF. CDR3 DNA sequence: TGCGCCAGCAGGGTATCCAGCGGGGGGACAGATACGCAGTATTTT.

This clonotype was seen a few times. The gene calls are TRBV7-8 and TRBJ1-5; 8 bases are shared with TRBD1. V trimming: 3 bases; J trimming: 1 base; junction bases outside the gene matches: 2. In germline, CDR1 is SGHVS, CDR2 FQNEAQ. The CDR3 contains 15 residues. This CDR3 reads CASSLWTGSNQPQHF. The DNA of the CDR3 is TGTGCCAGCAGCTTGTGGACAGGGAGCAATCAGCCCCAGCATTTT. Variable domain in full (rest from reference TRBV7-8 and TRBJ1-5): GAGVSQSPRYKVAKRGQDVALRCDPISGHVSLFWYQQALGQGPEFLTYFQNEAQLDKSGLPSDRFFAERPEGSVSTLKIQRTQQEDSAVYLCASSLWTGSNQPQHFGDGTRLSIL.

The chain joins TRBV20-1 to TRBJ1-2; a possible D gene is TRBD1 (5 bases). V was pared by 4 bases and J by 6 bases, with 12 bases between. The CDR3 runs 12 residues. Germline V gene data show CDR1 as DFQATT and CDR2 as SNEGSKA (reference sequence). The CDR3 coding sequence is TGCAGTGCTAAACCGGGGGGTCATGGCTACACCTTC. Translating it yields CSAKPGGHGYTF.

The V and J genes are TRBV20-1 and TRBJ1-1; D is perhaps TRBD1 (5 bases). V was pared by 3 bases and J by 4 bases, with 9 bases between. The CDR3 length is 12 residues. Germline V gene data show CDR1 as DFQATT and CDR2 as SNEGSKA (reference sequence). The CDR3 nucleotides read TGCAGTGCTAGTAGTGGGGGCACTGAAGCTTTCTTT. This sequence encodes CSASSGGTEAFF.

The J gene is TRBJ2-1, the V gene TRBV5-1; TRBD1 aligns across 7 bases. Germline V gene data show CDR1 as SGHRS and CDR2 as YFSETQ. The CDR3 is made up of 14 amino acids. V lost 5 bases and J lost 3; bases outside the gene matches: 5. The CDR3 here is CASRPGTDYNEQFF. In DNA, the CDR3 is TGCGCCAGCAGGCCCGGGACAGACTACAATGAGCAGTTCTTC.

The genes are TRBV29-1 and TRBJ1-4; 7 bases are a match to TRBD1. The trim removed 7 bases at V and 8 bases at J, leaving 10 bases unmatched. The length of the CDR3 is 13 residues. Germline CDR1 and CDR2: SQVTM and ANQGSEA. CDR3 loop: CSGRGGAGEKLFF. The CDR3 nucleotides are TGCAGCGGCAGGGGGGGCGCTGGGGAAAAACTGTTTTTT.

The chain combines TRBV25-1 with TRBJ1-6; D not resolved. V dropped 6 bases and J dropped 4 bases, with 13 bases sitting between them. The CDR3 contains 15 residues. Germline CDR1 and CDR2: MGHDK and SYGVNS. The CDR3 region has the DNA TGTGCCAGCAGAAAGACACCACCTTATAATTCACCCCTCCACTTT. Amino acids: CASRKTPPYNSPLHF.

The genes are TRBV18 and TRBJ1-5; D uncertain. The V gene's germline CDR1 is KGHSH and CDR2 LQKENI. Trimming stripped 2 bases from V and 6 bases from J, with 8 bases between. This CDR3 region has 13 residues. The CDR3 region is CASSPGYGQPQHF. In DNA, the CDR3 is TGTGCCAGCTCACCAGGGTATGGTCAGCCCCAGCATTTT.

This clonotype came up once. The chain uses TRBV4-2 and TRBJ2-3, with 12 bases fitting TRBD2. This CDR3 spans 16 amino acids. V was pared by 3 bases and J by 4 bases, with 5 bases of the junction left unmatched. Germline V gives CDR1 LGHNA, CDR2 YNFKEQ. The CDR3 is CASSHTTSGSSDTQYF. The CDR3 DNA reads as TGTGCCAGCAGCCATACGACTAGCGGGAGCTCAGATACGCAGTATTTT.

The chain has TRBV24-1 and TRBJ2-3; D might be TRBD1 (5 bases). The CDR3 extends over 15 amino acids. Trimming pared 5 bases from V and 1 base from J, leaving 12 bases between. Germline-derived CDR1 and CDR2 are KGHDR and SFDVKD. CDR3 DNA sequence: TGTGCCACCAGTGGCGAAGGGGCGGGCACAGATACGCAGTATTTT. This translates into CATSGEGAGTDTQYF.

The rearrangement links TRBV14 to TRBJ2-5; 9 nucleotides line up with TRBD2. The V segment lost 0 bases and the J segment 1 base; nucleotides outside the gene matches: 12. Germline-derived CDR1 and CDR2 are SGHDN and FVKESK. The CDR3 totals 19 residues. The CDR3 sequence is CASSQERGWASGAQETQYF. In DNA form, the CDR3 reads TGTGCCAGCAGCCAAGAGAGGGGATGGGCTAGCGGGGCCCAAGAGACCCAGTACTTC.

Here the CDR3 reads CASSSFGSYNEQFF. CDR3 DNA: TGTGCCAGCAGTAGTTTTGGCTCCTACAATGAGCAGTTCTTC. The gene calls are TRBV28 and TRBJ2-1; D unclear. This CDR3 spans 14 amino acids. V was cut by 5 bases and J by 0 bases, with 8 bases left in between. In germline, CDR1 is MDHEN, CDR2 SYDVKM.

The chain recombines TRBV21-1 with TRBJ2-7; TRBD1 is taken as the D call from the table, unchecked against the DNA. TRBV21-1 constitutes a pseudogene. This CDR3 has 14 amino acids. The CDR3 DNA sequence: TGTGCCTCGGGGTGGACAGGGGTCGGTCCGGAGCAGTACGTC. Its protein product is CASGWTGVGPEQYV.

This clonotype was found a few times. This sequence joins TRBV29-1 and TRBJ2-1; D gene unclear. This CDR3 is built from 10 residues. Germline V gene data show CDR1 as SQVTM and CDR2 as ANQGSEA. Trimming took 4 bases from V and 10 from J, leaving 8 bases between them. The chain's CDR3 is CSVVRDEQFF. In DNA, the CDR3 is TGCAGCGTTGTTCGTGACGAGCAGTTCTTC.

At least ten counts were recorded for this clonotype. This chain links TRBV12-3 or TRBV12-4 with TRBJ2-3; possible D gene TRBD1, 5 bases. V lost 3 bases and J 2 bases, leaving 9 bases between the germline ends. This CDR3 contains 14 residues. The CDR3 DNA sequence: TGTGCCAGCAGTTTGTCCAGGGACACAGATACGCAGTATTTT. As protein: CASSLSRDTDTQYF.

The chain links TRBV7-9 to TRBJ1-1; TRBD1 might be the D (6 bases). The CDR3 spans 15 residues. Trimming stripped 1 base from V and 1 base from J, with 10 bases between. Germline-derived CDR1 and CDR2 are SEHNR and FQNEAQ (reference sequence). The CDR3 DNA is TGTGCCAGCAGCTTAGGGGGGGCAAGGAACACTGAAGCTTTCTTT. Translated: CASSLGGARNTEAFF.

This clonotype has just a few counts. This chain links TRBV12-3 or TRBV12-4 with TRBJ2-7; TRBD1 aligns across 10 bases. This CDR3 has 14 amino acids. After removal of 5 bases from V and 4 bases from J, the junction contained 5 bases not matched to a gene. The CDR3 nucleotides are TGTGCCAGCAGTCCCTCGGGACAGGGGTACGAGCAGTACGTC. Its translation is CASSPSGQGYEQYV.

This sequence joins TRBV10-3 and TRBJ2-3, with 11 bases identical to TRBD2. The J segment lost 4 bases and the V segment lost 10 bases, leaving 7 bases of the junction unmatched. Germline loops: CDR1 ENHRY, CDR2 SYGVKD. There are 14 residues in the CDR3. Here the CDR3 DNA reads TGTGCCACCGGACCGGGACTAGCGGCAGATACGCAGTATTTT. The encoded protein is CATGPGLAADTQYF.

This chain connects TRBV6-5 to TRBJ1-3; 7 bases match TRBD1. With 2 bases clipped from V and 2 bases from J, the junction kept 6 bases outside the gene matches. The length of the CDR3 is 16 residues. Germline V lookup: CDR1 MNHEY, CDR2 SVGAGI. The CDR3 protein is CASSYQAGGPGNTIYF. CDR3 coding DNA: TGTGCCAGCAGTTACCAAGCAGGGGGTCCTGGAAACACCATATATTTT.

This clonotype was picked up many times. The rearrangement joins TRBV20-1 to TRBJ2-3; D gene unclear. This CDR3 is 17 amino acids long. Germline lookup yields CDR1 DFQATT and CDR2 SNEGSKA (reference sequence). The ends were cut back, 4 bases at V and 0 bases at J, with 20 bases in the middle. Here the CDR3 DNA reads TGCAGTGCTAAGACGTCACGTCAGAGGCTTAGCACAGATACGCAGTATTTT. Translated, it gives CSAKTSRQRLSTDTQYF.

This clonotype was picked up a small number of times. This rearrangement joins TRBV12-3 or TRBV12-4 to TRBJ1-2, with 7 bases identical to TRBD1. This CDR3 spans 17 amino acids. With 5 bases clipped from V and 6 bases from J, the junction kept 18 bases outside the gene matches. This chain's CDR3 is CASSMGKTGWGYDGYTF. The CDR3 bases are TGTGCCAGCAGTATGGGGAAGACAGGGTGGGGTTACGATGGCTACACCTTC.

CDR3 protein: CASSQDGQGTAKNIQYF. CDR3 DNA sequence: TGTGCCAGCAGCCAAGATGGGCAGGGGACGGCCAAAAACATTCAGTACTTC. The rearrangement uses TRBV4-2 and TRBJ2-4; possibly TRBD1 for D (6 bases). The CDR3 runs 17 residues. CDR1 is LGHNA and CDR2 is YNFKEQ in the germline V gene. The germline V and J ends were trimmed by 0 bases and 1 base, with 13 bases remaining between them.